This record concerns one TCR beta chain sequence. Its specificity is not known. These data come from a study of vaccination effects on CD4 cells after COVID-19. Within the ViraFEST assay, antigen-specific CD4+ T cells underwent expansion with viral peptide pools prior to sequencing. When less than 13 days of culture had elapsed, CD4+ T cells were isolated. In the vaccine recipients, nucleocapsid antibodies were negative and there was no prior SARS-CoV-2 infection. Cultures used fewer than 2.5 million PBMC per well, 9 to 10 IU/ml IL-2 and about 10 ug/ml peptides. Profiled with immunoSEQ multiplex PCR; TCRdb holds only in-frame clones, not every one. Of 55,000 or so clones listed, around 68% were seen once; the top ten hold approximately 20%. From germline, CDR1 is SGHNT and CDR2 YYREEE (reference sequence). Trimming pared 4 bases from V and 4 bases from J, leaving 10 bases between. This CDR3 is built from 13 residues.

The origin of this receptor is a human donor who received a COVID-19 vaccine. Sequences were derived from CD4+ T cells from PBMCs cultured with SARS-CoV-2 spike peptides, sampled before COVID-19 vaccination. The chain carries TRBV5-4 and TRBJ2-3, with a possible D match to TRBD2 (5 bases). The CDR3 reads CASSHGKADTQYF. The DNA for the CDR3 is TGTGCCAGCAGCCACGGGAAGGCAGATACGCAGTATTTT.